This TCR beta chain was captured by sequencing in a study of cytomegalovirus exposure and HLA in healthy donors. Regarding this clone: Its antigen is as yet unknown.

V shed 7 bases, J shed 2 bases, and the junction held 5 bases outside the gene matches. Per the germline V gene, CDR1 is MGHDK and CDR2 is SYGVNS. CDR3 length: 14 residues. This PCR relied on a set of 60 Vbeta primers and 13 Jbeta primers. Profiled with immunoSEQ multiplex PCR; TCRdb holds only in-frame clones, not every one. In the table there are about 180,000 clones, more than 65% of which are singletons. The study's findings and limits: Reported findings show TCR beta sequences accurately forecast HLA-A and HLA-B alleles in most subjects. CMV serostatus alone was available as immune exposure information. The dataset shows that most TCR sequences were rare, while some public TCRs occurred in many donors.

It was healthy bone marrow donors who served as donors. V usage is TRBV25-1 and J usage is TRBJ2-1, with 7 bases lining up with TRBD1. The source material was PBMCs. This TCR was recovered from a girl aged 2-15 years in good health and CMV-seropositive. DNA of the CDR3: TGTGCCAGCAATACAGGGGTCGCCTACAATGAGCAGTTCTTC. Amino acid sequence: CASNTGVAYNEQFF.